The 3 T cell receptor beta chains presented below share a single source sample, sequenced in a study of OX40 agonist ivuxolimab in advanced cancers. The data were produced by immunoSEQ multiplex PCR, yet TCRdb's version contains in-frame clones alone and is incomplete. The table has 100,000 or so clones, roughly 88% seen once. The sequences come from CD4+ or CD8+ T cells sorted from blood, collected in a trial of the OX40 agonist ivuxolimab. The receptors here all came from an adult with an advanced solid tumor such as melanoma, head and neck, liver or kidney cancer.

This rearrangement joins TRBV5-8 to TRBJ2-3; D might be TRBD2 (6 bases). Germline CDR1 is SGHTS and CDR2 is YDEGEE. This CDR3 has 16 amino acids. V gave up 4 bases and J gave up 2 bases, with 17 bases separating them. CDR3 sequence (DNA): TGTGCCAGCAGCCCCACAAGACTAGAGGTCACAGATACGCAGTATTTT. Protein: CASSPTRLEVTDTQYF. Looking up the rest from reference TRBV5-8 and TRBJ2-3 gives the full variable domain: EAGVTQSPTHLIKTRGQQATLRCSPISGHTSVYWYQQALGLGLQFLLWYDEGEERNRGNFPPRFSGRQFPNYSSELNVNALELEDSALYLCASSPTRLEVTDTQYFGPGTRLTVL.

The rearrangement uses TRBV29-1 and TRBJ1-1; D is uncertain. The CDR3 spans 11 residues. The germline CDR1 and CDR2 sequences are SQVTM and ANQGSEA. V was trimmed by 7 bases and J by 8 bases, leaving 14 bases between them. The CDR3 region is CSAKSPGEAFF. DNA of the CDR3: TGCAGCGCTAAAAGTCCGGGGGAAGCTTTCTTT.

CDR3 loop: CASSLMVEEKLFF. DNA for the CDR3: TGTGCCAGCAGCTTGATGGTAGAGGAAAAACTGTTTTTT. The gene calls are TRBV7-2 and TRBJ1-4; D gene ambiguous. Trimming stripped 3 bases from V and 8 bases from J, with 10 bases between. This CDR3 is built from 13 residues. CDR1 SGHTA and CDR2 FQGNSA come from the germline V gene.